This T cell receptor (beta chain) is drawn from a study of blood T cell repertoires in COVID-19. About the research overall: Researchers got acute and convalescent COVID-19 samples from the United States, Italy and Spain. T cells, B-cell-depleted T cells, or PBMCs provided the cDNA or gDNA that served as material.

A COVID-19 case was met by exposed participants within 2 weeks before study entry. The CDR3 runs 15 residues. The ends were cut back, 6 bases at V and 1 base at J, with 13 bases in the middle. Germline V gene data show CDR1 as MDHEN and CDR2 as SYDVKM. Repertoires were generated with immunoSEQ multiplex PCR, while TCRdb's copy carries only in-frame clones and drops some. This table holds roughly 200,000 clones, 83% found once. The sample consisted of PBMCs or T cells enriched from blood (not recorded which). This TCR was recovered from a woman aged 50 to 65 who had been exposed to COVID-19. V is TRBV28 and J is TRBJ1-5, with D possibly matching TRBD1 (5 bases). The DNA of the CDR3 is TGTGCCAGCAGCATATGGGGGGACAGCAATCAGCCCCAGCATTTT. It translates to CASSIWGDSNQPQHF.